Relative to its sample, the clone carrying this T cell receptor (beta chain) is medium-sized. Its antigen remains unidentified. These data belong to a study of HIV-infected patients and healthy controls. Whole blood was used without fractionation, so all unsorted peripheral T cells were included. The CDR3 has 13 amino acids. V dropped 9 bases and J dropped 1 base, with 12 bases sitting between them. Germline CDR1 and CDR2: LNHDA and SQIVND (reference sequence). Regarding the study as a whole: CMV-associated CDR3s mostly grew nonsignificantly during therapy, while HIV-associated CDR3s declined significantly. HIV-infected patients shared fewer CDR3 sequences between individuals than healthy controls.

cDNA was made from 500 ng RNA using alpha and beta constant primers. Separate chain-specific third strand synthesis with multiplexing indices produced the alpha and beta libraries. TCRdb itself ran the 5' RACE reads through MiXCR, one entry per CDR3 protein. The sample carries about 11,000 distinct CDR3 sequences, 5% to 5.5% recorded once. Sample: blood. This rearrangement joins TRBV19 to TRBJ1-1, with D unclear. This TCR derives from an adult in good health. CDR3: CASTYTPNTEAFF. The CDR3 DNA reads TGTGCCAGCACCTATACCCCGAACACTGAAGCTTTCTTT.